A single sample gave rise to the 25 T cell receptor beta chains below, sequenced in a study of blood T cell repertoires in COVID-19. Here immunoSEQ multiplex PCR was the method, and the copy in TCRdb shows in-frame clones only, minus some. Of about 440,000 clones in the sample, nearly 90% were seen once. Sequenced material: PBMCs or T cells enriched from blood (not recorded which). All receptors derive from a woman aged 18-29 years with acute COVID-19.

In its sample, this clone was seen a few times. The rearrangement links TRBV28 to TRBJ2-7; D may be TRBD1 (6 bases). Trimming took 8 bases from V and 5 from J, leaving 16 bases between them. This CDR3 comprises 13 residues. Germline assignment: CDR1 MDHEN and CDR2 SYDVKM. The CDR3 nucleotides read TGTGCCAGCCGTCTTAACAGGGTCCACGAGCAGTACTTC. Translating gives CASRLNRVHEQYF.

The CDR3 is CASRAANYGYTF. CDR3 bases: TGTGCCAGCAGGGCAGCTAACTATGGCTACACCTTC. The chain employs TRBV5-4 and TRBJ1-2; D unresolved. Germline CDR1 SGHNT, CDR2 YYREEE (reference sequence). CDR3 length: 12 amino acids. The V gene lost 5 bases and the J gene lost 0 bases, with 5 bases spanning the gap.

CDR3 bases: TGTGCCAGCAGCTTGGTCGGGACAGGGGTTGGCTACACCTTC. It codes for CASSLVGTGVGYTF. V gene TRBV5-4 combines with J gene TRBJ1-2; 10 bases are a match to TRBD1. The CDR3 has 14 residues. CDR1 is SGHNT and CDR2 is YYREEE in the germline V gene (reference sequence). After removal of 0 bases from V and 7 bases from J, the junction contained 3 bases not matched to a gene.

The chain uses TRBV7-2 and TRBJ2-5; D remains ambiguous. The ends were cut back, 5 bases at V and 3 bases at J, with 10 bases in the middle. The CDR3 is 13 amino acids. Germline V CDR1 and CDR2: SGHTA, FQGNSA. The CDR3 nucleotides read TGTGCCAGCAGCCCGACTCGAAAAGAGACCCAGTACTTC. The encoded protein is CASSPTRKETQYF.

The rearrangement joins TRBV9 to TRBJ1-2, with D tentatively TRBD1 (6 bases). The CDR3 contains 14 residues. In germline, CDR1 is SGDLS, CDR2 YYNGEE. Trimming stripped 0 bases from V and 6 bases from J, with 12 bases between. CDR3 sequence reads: CASSVDRGGHGYTF. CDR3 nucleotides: TGTGCCAGCAGCGTAGATAGGGGGGGTCATGGCTACACCTTC.

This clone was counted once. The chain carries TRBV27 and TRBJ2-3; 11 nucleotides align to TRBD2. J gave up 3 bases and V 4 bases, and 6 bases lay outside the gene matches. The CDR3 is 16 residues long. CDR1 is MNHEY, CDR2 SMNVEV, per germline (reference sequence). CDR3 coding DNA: TGTGCCAGCAGTTACTCTAGCGGGGGGCGGACAGATACGCAGTATTTT. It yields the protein CASSYSSGGRTDTQYF.

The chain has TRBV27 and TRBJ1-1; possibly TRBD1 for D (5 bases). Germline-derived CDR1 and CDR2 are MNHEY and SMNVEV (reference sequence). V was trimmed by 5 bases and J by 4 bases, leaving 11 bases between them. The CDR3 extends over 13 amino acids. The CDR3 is CASSPGEPTEAFF. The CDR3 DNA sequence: TGTGCCAGCAGTCCGGGGGAGCCCACTGAAGCTTTCTTT.

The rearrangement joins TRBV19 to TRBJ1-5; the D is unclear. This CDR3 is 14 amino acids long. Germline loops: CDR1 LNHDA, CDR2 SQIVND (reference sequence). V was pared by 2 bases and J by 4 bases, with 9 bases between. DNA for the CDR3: TGTGCCAGTAGTATACAGGTCGAAAATCAGCCCCAGCATTTT. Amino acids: CASSIQVENQPQHF.

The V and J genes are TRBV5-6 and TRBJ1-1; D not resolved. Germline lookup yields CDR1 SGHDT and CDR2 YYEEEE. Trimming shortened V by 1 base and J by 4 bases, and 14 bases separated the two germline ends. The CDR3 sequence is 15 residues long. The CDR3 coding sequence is TGTGCCAGCAGCTTGTATCGGGGTAATGTCACTGAAGCTTTCTTT. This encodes CASSLYRGNVTEAFF.

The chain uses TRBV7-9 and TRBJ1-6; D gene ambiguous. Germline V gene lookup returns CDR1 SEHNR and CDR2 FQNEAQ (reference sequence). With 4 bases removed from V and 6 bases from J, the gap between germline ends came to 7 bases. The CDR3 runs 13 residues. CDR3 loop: CASSSSTNSPLHF. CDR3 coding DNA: TGTGCCAGCAGCTCTTCTACTAATTCACCCCTCCACTTT.

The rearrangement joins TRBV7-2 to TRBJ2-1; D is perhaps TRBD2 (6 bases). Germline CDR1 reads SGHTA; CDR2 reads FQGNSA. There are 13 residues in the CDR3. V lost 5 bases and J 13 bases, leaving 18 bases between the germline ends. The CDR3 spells CASSKNSGGEQFF. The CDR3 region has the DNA TGTGCCAGCAGCAAAAATTCTGGCGGGGAACAGTTCTTC. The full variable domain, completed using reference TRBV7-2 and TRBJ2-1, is GAGVSQSPSNKVTEKGKDVELRCDPISGHTALYWYRQSLGQGLEFLIYFQGNSAPDKSGLPSDRFSAERTGGSVSTLTIQRTQQEDSAVYLCASSKNSGGEQFFGPGTRLTVL.

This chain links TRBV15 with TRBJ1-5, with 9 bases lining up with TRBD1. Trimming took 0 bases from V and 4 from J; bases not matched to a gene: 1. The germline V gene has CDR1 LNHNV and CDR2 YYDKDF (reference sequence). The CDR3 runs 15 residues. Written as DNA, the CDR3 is TGTGCCACCAGCAGAGACGGGACAGGGAATCAGCCCCAGCATTTT. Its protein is CATSRDGTGNQPQHF.

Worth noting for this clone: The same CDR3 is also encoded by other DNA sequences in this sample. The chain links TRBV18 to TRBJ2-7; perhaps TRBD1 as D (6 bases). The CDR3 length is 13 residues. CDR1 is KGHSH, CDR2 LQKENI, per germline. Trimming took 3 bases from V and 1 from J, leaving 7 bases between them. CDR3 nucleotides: TGTGCCAGCTCACCGGGACAATCCTACGAGCAGTACTTC. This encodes CASSPGQSYEQYF.

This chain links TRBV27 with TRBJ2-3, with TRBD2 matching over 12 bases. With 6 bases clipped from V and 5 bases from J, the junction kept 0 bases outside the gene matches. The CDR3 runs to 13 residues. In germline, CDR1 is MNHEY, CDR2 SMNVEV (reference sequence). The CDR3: CASRGLAGDTQYF. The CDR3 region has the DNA TGTGCCAGCAGGGGACTAGCGGGAGATACGCAGTATTTT.

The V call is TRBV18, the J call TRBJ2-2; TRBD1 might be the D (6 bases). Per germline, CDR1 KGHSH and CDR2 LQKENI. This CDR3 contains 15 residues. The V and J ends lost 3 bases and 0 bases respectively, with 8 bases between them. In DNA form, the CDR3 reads TGTGCCAGCTCACCCGGGACAACGAACACCGGGGAGCTGTTTTTT. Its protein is CASSPGTTNTGELFF.

Here the CDR3 DNA reads TGTGCCAGCAGCTTAGGGAGACAGACTGAAGCTTTCTTT. Its protein is CASSLGRQTEAFF. This chain links TRBV7-2 with TRBJ1-1, with D possibly matching TRBD1 (5 bases). Germline CDR1 is SGHTA and CDR2 is FQGNSA. V was clipped by 1 base and J by 5 bases, with 8 bases between them. This CDR3 spans 13 amino acids. Based on the CDR3 plus reference TRBV7-2 and TRBJ1-1, the full variable domain is GAGVSQSPSNKVTEKGKDVELRCDPISGHTALYWYRQSLGQGLEFLIYFQGNSAPDKSGLPSDRFSAERTGGSVSTLTIQRTQQEDSAVYLCASSLGRQTEAFFGQGTRLTVV.

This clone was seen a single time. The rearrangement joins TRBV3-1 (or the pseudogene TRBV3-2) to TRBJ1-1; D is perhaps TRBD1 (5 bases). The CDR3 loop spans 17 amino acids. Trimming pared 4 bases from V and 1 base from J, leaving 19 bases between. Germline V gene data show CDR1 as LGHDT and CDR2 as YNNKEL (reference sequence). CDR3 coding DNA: TGTGCCAGCAGCCCCAGGGATGTGGGGTTCGGGAACACTGAAGCTTTCTTT. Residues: CASSPRDVGFGNTEAFF.

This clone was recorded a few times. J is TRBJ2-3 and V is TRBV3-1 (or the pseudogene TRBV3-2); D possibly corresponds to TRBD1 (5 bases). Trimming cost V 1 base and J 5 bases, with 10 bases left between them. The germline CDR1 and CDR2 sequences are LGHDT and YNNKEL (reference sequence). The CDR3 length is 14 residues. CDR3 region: CASSQAAGKDTQYF. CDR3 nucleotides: TGTGCCAGCAGCCAAGCGGCAGGGAAAGATACGCAGTATTTT.

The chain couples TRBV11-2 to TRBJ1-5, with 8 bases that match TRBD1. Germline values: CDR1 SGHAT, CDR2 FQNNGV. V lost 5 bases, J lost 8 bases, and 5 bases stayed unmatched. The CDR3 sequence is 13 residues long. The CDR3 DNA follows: TGTGCCAGCAGCATCGGGACAGGCAAGCCCCAGCATTTT. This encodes CASSIGTGKPQHF.

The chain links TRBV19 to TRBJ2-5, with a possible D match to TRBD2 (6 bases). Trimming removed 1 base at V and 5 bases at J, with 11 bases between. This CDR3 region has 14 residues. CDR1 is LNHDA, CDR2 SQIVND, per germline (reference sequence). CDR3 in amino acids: CASSIGTGGETQYF. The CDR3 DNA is TGTGCCAGTAGTATAGGAACTGGAGGGGAGACCCAGTACTTC.

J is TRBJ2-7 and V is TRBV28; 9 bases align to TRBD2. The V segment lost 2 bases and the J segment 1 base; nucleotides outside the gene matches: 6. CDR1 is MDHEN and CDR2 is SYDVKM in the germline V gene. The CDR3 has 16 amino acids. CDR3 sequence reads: CASSLPHSGGSYEQYF. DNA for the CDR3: TGTGCCAGCAGTTTACCTCATAGCGGGGGATCCTACGAGCAGTACTTC. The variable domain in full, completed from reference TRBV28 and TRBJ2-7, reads DVKVTQSSRYLVKRTGEKVFLECVQDMDHENMFWYRQDPGLGLRLIYFSYDVKMKEKGDIPEGYSVSREKKERFSLILESASTNQTSMYLCASSLPHSGGSYEQYFGPGTRLTVT.

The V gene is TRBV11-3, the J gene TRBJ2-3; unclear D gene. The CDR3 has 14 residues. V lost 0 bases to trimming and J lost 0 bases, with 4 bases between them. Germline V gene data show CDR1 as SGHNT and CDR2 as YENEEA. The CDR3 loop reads CASSLDPSTDTQYF. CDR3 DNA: TGTGCCAGCAGCTTAGATCCTAGCACAGATACGCAGTATTTT.

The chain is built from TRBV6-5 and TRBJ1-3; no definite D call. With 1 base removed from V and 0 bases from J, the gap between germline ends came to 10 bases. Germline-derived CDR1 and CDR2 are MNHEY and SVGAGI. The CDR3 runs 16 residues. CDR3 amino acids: CASSYYTAGSGNTIYF. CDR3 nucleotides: TGTGCCAGCAGTTACTATACAGCGGGCTCTGGAAACACCATATATTTT.

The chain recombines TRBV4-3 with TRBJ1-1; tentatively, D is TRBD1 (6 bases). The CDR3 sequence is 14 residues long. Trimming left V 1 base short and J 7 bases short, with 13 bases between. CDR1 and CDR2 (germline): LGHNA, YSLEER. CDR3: CASSQATGTGEAFF. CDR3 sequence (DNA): TGCGCCAGCAGCCAAGCAACAGGGACGGGTGAAGCTTTCTTT.

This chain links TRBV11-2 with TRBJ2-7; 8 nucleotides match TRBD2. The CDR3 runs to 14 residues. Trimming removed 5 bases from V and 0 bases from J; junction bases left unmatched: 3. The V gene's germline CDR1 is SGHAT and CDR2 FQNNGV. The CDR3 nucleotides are TGTGCCAGCAGCCGGACTAGCCTCTCCTACGAGCAGTACTTC. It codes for CASSRTSLSYEQYF.